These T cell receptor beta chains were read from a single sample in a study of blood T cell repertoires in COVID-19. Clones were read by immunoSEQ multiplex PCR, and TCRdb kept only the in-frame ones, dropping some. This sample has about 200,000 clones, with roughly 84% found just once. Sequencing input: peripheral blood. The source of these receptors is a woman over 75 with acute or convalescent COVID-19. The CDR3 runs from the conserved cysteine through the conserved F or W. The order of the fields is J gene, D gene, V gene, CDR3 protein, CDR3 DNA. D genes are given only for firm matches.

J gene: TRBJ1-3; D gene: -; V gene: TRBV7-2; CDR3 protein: CASSLAQGIGGNTIYF; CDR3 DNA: TGTGCCAGCAGCTTAGCGCAGGGAATTGGTGGAAACACCATATATTTT
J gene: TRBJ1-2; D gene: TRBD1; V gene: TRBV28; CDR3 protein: CASSLRTGTGFGYTF; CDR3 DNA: TGTGCCAGCAGTCTCCGAACCGGGACAGGGTTTGGCTACACCTTC
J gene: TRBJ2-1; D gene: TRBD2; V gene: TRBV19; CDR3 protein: CASRPGLAGENEQFF; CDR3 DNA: TGTGCCAGTAGGCCGGGACTAGCGGGAGAGAATGAGCAGTTCTTC
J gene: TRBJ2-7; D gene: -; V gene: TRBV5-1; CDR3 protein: CASSLVGSGEQYF; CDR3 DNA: TGCGCCAGCAGCTTGGTTGGGTCAGGGGAGCAGTACTTC
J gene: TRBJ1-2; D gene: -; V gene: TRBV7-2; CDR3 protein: CASSLEQGTYYGYTF; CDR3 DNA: TGTGCCAGCAGCTTAGAGCAGGGGACATACTATGGCTACACCTTC
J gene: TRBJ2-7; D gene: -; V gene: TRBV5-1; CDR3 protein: CASGIQGNYEQYF; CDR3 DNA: TGCGCCAGCGGAATCCAGGGGAACTACGAGCAGTACTTC
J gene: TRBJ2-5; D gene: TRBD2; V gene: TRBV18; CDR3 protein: CASSPELAGGRGTQYF; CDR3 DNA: TGTGCCAGCTCACCAGAACTAGCGGGAGGGCGCGGGACCCAGTACTTC
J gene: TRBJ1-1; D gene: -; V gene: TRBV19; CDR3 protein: CASSTAGRGSAEAFF; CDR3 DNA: TGTGCCAGTAGTACCGCCGGACGGGGGAGTGCTGAAGCTTTCTTT
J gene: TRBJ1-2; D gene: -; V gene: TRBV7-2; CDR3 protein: CASSSVGGAIYGYTF; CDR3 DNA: TGTGCCAGCAGCTCCGTTGGGGGGGCTATCTATGGCTACACCTTC
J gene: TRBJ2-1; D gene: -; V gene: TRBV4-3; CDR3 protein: CASSKDRPEPMQFF; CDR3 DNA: TGCGCCAGCAGCAAAGACCGCCCCGAGCCTATGCAGTTCTTC
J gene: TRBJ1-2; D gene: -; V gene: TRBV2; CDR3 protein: CASSALGLHFLVF; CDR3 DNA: TGTGCCAGCAGTGCTTTGGGGCTTCACTTCTTGGTCTTC
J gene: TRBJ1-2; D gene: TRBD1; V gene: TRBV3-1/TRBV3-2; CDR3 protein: CASSYARDSFGGYTF; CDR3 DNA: TGTGCCAGCAGCTACGCTAGGGACAGCTTCGGGGGCTACACCTTC
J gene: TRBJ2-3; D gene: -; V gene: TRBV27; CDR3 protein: CASSFYQDTQYF; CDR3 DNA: TGTGCCAGCAGTTTTTATCAGGATACGCAGTATTTT
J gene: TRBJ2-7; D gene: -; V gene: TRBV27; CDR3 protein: CASSLKAGVPSYEQYF; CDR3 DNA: TGTGCCAGCAGTTTAAAAGCCGGTGTCCCCTCCTACGAGCAGTACTTC
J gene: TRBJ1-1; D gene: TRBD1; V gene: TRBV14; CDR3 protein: CASSPRTGHAEAFF; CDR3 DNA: TGTGCCAGCAGCCCGCGGACAGGGCACGCTGAAGCTTTCTTT
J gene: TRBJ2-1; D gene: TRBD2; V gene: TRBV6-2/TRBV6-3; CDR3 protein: CASSWETSGRGAYNEQFF; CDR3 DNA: TGTGCCAGCAGTTGGGAGACTAGCGGGAGAGGCGCCTACAATGAGCAGTTCTTC
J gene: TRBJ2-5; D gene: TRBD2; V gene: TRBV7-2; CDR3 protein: CASSFGLAGEETQYF; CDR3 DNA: TGTGCCAGCAGCTTCGGACTAGCGGGGGAAGAGACCCAGTACTTC
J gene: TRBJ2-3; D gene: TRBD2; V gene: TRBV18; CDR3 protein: CASSRTGGPADTQYF; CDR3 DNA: TGTGCCAGCTCACGAACGGGAGGGCCGGCAGATACGCAGTATTTT
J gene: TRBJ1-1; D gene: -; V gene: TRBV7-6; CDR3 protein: CASSSQDGATEAFF; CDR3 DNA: TGTGCCAGCAGTTCGCAGGATGGGGCCACTGAAGCTTTCTTT